A selection of T cell receptor beta chains follows, all from one sample in a study of blood T cell repertoires in COVID-19. Assay used: immunoSEQ multiplex PCR; TCRdb lists only in-frame clones, some missing. Of approximately 230,000 clones listed, 65% to 85% are singletons. Sequenced input: peripheral blood. The receptors here all came from a man at least 80 years old with acute or convalescent COVID-19. Both conserved end residues are part of each CDR3. A D gene is named only where the DNA matches it firmly. Size tells how often a clone was seen (once, few, many) or the class of an expanded clone, and some rows leave it out.

clone_size	d_call	v_call	j_call	cdr3_aa	cdr3_nt
NA	NA	TRBV6-5	TRBJ1-4	CASSYPGTNEKLFF	TGTGCCAGCAGTTACCCCGGAACTAATGAAAAACTGTTTTTT
NA	TRBD2	TRBV27	TRBJ2-3	CASSLKTSGSLNTQYF	TGTGCCAGCAGTCTTAAGACTAGCGGGAGTCTTAATACGCAGTATTTT
NA	NA	TRBV5-1	TRBJ2-2	CARKIHGGNTGELFF	TGCGCCAGGAAGATACACGGAGGGAACACCGGGGAGCTGTTTTTT
NA	NA	TRBV7-4	TRBJ2-3	CASRLCCLTGTDTQYF	TGTGCCAGCAGACTCTGCTGCCTAACTGGCACAGATACGCAGTATTTT
NA	TRBD1	TRBV6-5	TRBJ1-6	CASIRTGGFNSPLHF	TGTGCCAGCATCCGGACAGGGGGTTTTAATTCACCCCTCCACTTT
NA	NA	TRBV5-1	TRBJ2-3	CASSVRQSTDTQYF	TGCGCCAGCAGCGTGAGACAGAGCACAGATACGCAGTATTTT
NA	NA	TRBV7-9	TRBJ2-5	CASSLNQETQYF	TGTGCCAGCAGCCTAAACCAAGAGACCCAGTACTTC
NA	TRBD1	TRBV3-1/TRBV3-2	TRBJ1-5	CASATGTGLTQPQHF	TGTGCCAGTGCCACGGGGACAGGGTTGACTCAGCCCCAGCATTTT
NA	NA	TRBV7-2	TRBJ2-1	CASSLGRGPYNEQFF	TGTGCCAGCAGCTTAGGGCGGGGACCCTACAATGAGCAGTTCTTC
NA	NA	TRBV7-2	TRBJ2-4	CASSYSSPKNIQYF	TGTGCCAGCAGCTACAGCAGCCCCAAAAACATTCAGTACTTC
NA	TRBD1	TRBV6-1	TRBJ2-2	CASSEPGQKTGELFF	TGTGCCAGCAGTGAACCGGGACAGAAAACCGGGGAGCTGTTTTTT
NA	NA	TRBV2	TRBJ1-4	CASNQRATNEKLFF	TGTGCCAGCAACCAGAGGGCAACTAATGAAAAACTGTTTTTT
NA	NA	TRBV7-2	TRBJ2-1	CASSPRWRDHNEQFF	TGTGCCAGCAGCCCCCGTTGGCGGGATCACAATGAGCAGTTCTTC
NA	NA	TRBV28	TRBJ1-6	CASIGGGPANSPLHF	TGTGCCAGCATTGGGGGGGGCCCCGCCAATTCACCCCTCCACTTT
NA	TRBD1	TRBV24-1	TRBJ1-5	CATSDSPAGQGTNQPQHF	TGTGCCACCAGTGATTCTCCGGCGGGACAGGGCACTAATCAGCCCCAGCATTTT
once	NA	TRBV4-1	TRBJ2-7	CASSKDFVSYEQYF	TGCGCCAGCAGCAAAGACTTCGTGAGCTACGAGCAGTACTTC
NA	NA	TRBV5-4	TRBJ2-5	CASSLSVLETQYF	TGTGCCAGCAGCTTGTCCGTGTTGGAGACCCAGTACTTC
NA	TRBD2	TRBV10-1	TRBJ2-7	CASSEPGGEQYF	TGCGCCAGCAGTGAGCCGGGGGGCGAGCAGTACTTC
NA	TRBD1	TRBV19	TRBJ1-2	CASSKDRGGYTF	TGTGCCAGTAGTAAGGACAGGGGTGGCTACACCTTC
NA	TRBD2	TRBV13	TRBJ2-1	CASSSTGGPGNEQFF	TGTGCCAGCTCGTCTACGGGGGGGCCCGGGAATGAGCAGTTCTTC
once	TRBD2	TRBV19	TRBJ2-6	CASSMVGASSGRAAGANVLTF	TGTGCCAGTAGTATGGTGGGTGCCTCTAGCGGGAGGGCCGCTGGGGCCAACGTCCTGACTTTC
NA	NA	TRBV12-3/TRBV12-4	TRBJ1-2	CASKRTEGYGYTF	TGTGCCAGCAAAAGGACGGAGGGCTATGGCTACACCTTC
NA	NA	TRBV6-5	TRBJ1-2	CASAPRNYGYTF	TGTGCCAGCGCCCCCAGGAACTATGGCTACACCTTC
NA	TRBD1	TRBV6-5	TRBJ1-4	CASTQGAVVEKLFF	TGTGCCAGCACACAGGGGGCAGTAGTTGAAAAACTGTTTTTT
NA	TRBD1	TRBV2	TRBJ2-6	CASTLTRTGVSGANVLTF	TGTGCCAGCACCTTGACCCGGACAGGGGTCTCTGGGGCCAACGTCCTGACTTTC
NA	NA	TRBV4-2	TRBJ2-1	CASSLPGASAHNEQFF	TGTGCCAGCAGCCTCCCGGGAGCTAGCGCGCACAATGAGCAGTTCTTC
NA	NA	TRBV7-2	TRBJ2-2	CASSLVGADTGELFF	TGTGCCAGCAGCTTAGTGGGGGCCGACACCGGGGAGCTGTTTTTT
NA	TRBD2	TRBV19	TRBJ2-3	CASSSTSGSTDTQYF	TGTGCCAGTAGTAGTACTAGCGGCTCCACAGATACGCAGTATTTT
NA	NA	TRBV1	TRBJ1-2	CTSNPQGGYGYTF	TGCACCAGCAACCCACAGGGTGGGTATGGCTACACCTTC
NA	TRBD2	TRBV5-1	TRBJ2-3	CASSSGLAGDTDTQYF	TGCGCCAGCAGCTCTGGACTAGCGGGGGACACAGATACGCAGTATTTT
NA	NA	TRBV6-5	TRBJ2-3	CASTSGQGTDTQYF	TGTGCCAGCACCTCGGGACAAGGCACAGATACGCAGTATTTT
NA	NA	TRBV3-1/TRBV3-2	TRBJ1-1	CASSPRGNTEAFF	TGTGCCAGCAGCCCCCGCGGGAACACTGAAGCTTTCTTT
NA	TRBD1	TRBV6-5	TRBJ2-7	CATGQGAYEQYF	TGTGCCACGGGACAGGGGGCCTACGAGCAGTACTTC
NA	TRBD1	TRBV5-1	TRBJ1-3	CASYPGGNRGNTIYF	TGCGCCAGCTACCCAGGGGGAAATCGTGGAAACACCATATATTTT
NA	NA	TRBV3-1/TRBV3-2	TRBJ1-5	CASSPGVNQPQHF	TGTGCCAGCAGCCCGGGGGTCAATCAGCCCCAGCATTTT
NA	TRBD2	TRBV7-9	TRBJ2-7	CASSSHTPLAGVREQYF	TGTGCCAGCAGCTCGCATACCCCACTGGCGGGAGTGAGAGAGCAGTACTTC
few	NA	TRBV6-5	TRBJ1-3	CATTGSGNTIYF	TGTGCCACCACAGGGTCCGGAAACACCATATATTTT
NA	NA	TRBV9	TRBJ1-3	CASSVGGTGNTIYF	TGTGCCAGCAGCGTAGGGGGCACTGGAAACACCATATATTTT
few	NA	TRBV2	TRBJ1-5	CASSIQGPNNQPQHF	TGTGCCAGCAGCATACAGGGTCCCAACAATCAGCCCCAGCATTTT
NA	TRBD1	TRBV10-3	TRBJ2-5	CAISEQGAGETQYF	TGTGCCATCAGTGAGCAGGGGGCGGGAGAGACCCAGTACTTC
NA	TRBD1	TRBV28	TRBJ1-4	CASTGAGTGFEKLFF	TGTGCCAGCACCGGAGCCGGGACAGGGTTTGAAAAACTGTTTTTT
few	NA	TRBV28	TRBJ1-2	CASSLLSTYGYTF	TGTGCCAGCAGTTTATTGTCTACCTATGGCTACACCTTC
NA	TRBD1	TRBV28	TRBJ2-7	CASRATGGSYEQYF	TGTGCCAGCAGAGCGACAGGGGGATCCTACGAGCAGTACTTC
NA	TRBD1	TRBV5-1	TRBJ2-7	CASSEGQVEQYF	TGCGCCAGCAGCGAGGGACAGGTCGAGCAGTACTTC
NA	NA	TRBV28	TRBJ1-5	CASSWADRKVNQPQHF	TGTGCCAGCAGTTGGGCAGACAGGAAAGTCAATCAGCCCCAGCATTTT
NA	NA	TRBV24-1	TRBJ1-1	CATSAGVDGTEAFF	TGTGCCACCAGTGCCGGGGTCGATGGCACTGAAGCTTTCTTT
NA	NA	TRBV3-1/TRBV3-2	TRBJ2-5	CASSQVLEGETQYF	TGTGCCAGCAGCCAAGTTCTAGAAGGTGAGACCCAGTACTTC
NA	NA	TRBV6-5	TRBJ1-2	CASSYVQGLFYGYTF	TGTGCCAGCAGTTACGTACAGGGCCTGTTCTATGGCTACACCTTC
few	NA	TRBV9	TRBJ2-5	CASSVQGMGQETQYF	TGTGCCAGCAGCGTCCAGGGGATGGGGCAAGAGACCCAGTACTTC
many	TRBD2	TRBV3-1/TRBV3-2	TRBJ2-7	CASSGLAAPHEQYF	TGTGCCAGCAGTGGACTAGCGGCCCCCCACGAGCAGTACTTC
NA	NA	TRBV28	TRBJ2-3	CASSSQGDTQYF	TGTGCCAGCAGTTCTCAGGGGGATACGCAGTATTTT
NA	TRBD1	TRBV7-8	TRBJ1-6	CASSSTGLSSPLHF	TGTGCCAGCAGCTCGACAGGGTTGAGTTCACCCCTCCACTTT
once	NA	TRBV18	TRBJ2-5	CASSPLGGMETQYF	TGTGCCAGCTCACCACTAGGGGGAATGGAGACCCAGTACTTC
NA	TRBD1	TRBV11-2	TRBJ2-7	CASSSSRDRGLYEQYF	TGTGCCAGCAGCTCCTCCAGGGACAGGGGCCTCTACGAGCAGTACTTC
NA	NA	TRBV10-3	TRBJ2-7	CAIKPPGLLYEQYF	TGTGCCATCAAACCCCCGGGACTCCTCTACGAGCAGTACTTC
NA	NA	TRBV19	TRBJ2-6	CASQSGSPGSGANVLTF	TGTGCCAGTCAGTCCGGGTCTCCCGGAAGTGGGGCCAACGTCCTGACTTTC
NA	TRBD2	TRBV19	TRBJ2-5	CASSRLAGVKETQYF	TGTGCCAGTAGTCGTCTAGCGGGGGTAAAAGAGACCCAGTACTTC